A single sample is the source of the 30 T cell receptor beta chains below, sequenced in a study of T cell changes during pregnancy in multiple sclerosis. Assay: immunoSEQ multiplex PCR; the TCRdb copy retains only in-frame clones and omits some. The repertoire holds more than 65,000 clones, with approximately 91% as singletons. Material: peripheral blood, obtained in the first trimester of pregnancy. These receptors were obtained from a female donor with multiple sclerosis, enrolled in a pregnancy study.

The sample holds one count of this clone. The chain carries TRBV19 and TRBJ1-6; the match to TRBD1 covers 7 bases. Per germline, CDR1 LNHDA and CDR2 SQIVND (reference sequence). The CDR3 runs to 15 residues. V trimming: 5 bases; J trimming: 3 bases; junction bases outside the gene matches: 4. CDR3 bases: TGTGCCAGTAGTGCCCACAGGGGCTATAATTCACCCCTCCACTTT. Protein sequence: CASSAHRGYNSPLHF.

This clone showed up just a few times. The CDR3 is CASSPGTAGAGFF. The CDR3 DNA reads as TGCGCCAGCAGCCCGGGGACCGCGGGAGCCGGCTTCTTC. The V call is TRBV5-1, the J call TRBJ2-1, with 7 bases aligning to TRBD2. This CDR3 is built from 13 residues. V was clipped by 4 bases and J by 16 bases; unmatched bases: 14. The germline V gene has CDR1 SGHRS and CDR2 YFSETQ.

V is TRBV10-3 and J is TRBJ2-5; no clear D gene. CDR1 is ENHRY and CDR2 is SYGVKD in the germline V gene. V lost 2 bases to trimming and J lost 0 bases, with 7 bases between them. CDR3 length: 14 residues. The DNA of the CDR3 is TGTGCCATCAGTGAGGACAAGTACCAAGAGACCCAGTACTTC. As protein: CAISEDKYQETQYF.

V gene TRBV4-3 combines with J gene TRBJ1-5; D gene unclear. Germline-derived CDR1 and CDR2 are LGHNA and YSLEER. The CDR3 consists of 15 residues. Trimming removed 1 base from V and 4 bases from J, with 11 bases in between. The CDR3 protein is CASSQVVQPNQPQHF. In DNA form, the CDR3 reads TGCGCCAGCAGCCAAGTGGTACAACCGAATCAGCCCCAGCATTTT.

About this clone itself: Different DNA sequences within this sample yield the same CDR3. This sequence joins TRBV25-1 and TRBJ1-6, with 7 bases that match TRBD1. V dropped 4 bases and J dropped 1; count of bases not matched to a gene: 4. The CDR3 loop spans 16 amino acids. Germline lookup yields CDR1 MGHDK and CDR2 SYGVNS. The CDR3 protein is CASSASGGSYNSPLHF. CDR3 bases: TGTGCCAGCAGTGCATCAGGGGGATCCTATAATTCACCCCTCCACTTT.

The J gene is TRBJ1-6, the V gene TRBV6-5; perhaps TRBD1 as D (6 bases). Germline lookup yields CDR1 MNHEY and CDR2 SVGAGI. V lost 2 bases, J lost 7 bases, and 9 bases lay in between. CDR3 length: 14 residues. CDR3 nucleotide sequence: TGTGCCAGCAGTTACGGGGGCCCGAATTCACCCCTCCACTTT. Amino acid sequence: CASSYGGPNSPLHF.

This chain connects TRBV11-3 to TRBJ2-7; 8 bases match TRBD1. The ends lost 2 bases at V and 4 bases at J; junction bases unmatched: 10. This CDR3 is built from 16 residues. Germline lookup yields CDR1 SGHNT and CDR2 YENEEA. The CDR3 is CASSLYRDRRFYEQYF. The DNA for the CDR3 is TGTGCCAGCAGCTTATACCGGGACAGGCGATTTTACGAGCAGTACTTC.

The CDR3 nucleotides are TGCACCAGCAGCCAAACAGGGGAGTTCTACGAGCAGTACTTC. The encoded protein is CTSSQTGEFYEQYF. The rearrangement links TRBV1 to TRBJ2-7; the table's D gene call, TRBD1, was not cross checked with the DNA. TRBV1 is an annotated pseudogene. This CDR3 spans 14 amino acids.

Here the CDR3 reads CASSLSPGVHTGELFF. In nucleotides, the CDR3 is TGTGCCAGCAGTTTATCGCCGGGGGTCCACACCGGGGAGCTGTTTTTT. The J gene is TRBJ2-2, the V gene TRBV27, with D possibly being TRBD2 (6 bases). V lost 0 bases and J 3 bases, leaving 11 bases between the germline ends. The CDR3 contains 16 residues. Germline loops: CDR1 MNHEY, CDR2 SMNVEV (reference sequence).

CDR3 loop: CASSPDSGGNQPQHF. DNA for the CDR3: TGTGCCAGCAGCCCGGACTCAGGGGGCAATCAGCCCCAGCATTTT. The chain employs TRBV7-2 and TRBJ1-5, with D perhaps matching TRBD1 (6 bases). CDR1 and CDR2 from the germline V gene are SGHTA and FQGNSA. Between the trimmed V and J ends, which lost 5 bases and 2 bases, there was a span of 13 bases. This CDR3 has 15 amino acids.

This clone was seen just once. The chain combines TRBV4-3 with TRBJ1-4, with D unclear. Trimming shortened V by 4 bases and J by 10 bases, and 16 bases separated the two germline ends. The CDR3 length is 14 residues. Germline V gene sequence: CDR1 LGHNA, CDR2 YSLEER. Here the CDR3 DNA reads TGCGCCAGCAGCCCTGAGGGAAGGTTCGGAAAACTGTTTTTT. Protein product: CASSPEGRFGKLFF.

The genes are TRBV2 and TRBJ1-6; TRBD1 is a possible D gene (6 bases). This CDR3 is 16 amino acids long. V was trimmed by 5 bases and J by 0 bases, leaving 11 bases between them. Germline V CDR1 and CDR2: SNHLY, FYNNEI. CDR3 amino acids: CASSRDRSSYNSPLHF. As DNA, the CDR3 is TGTGCCAGCAGTCGTGACAGGAGCTCCTATAATTCACCCCTCCACTTT.

This clone was seen just once. The genes are TRBV5-6 and TRBJ2-5; D is perhaps TRBD2 (6 bases). V was pared by 3 bases and J by 1 base, with 10 bases between. CDR1 and CDR2 from the germline V gene are SGHDT and YYEEEE. The CDR3 has 14 amino acids. The CDR3 reads CASSSGLPQETQYF. CDR3 DNA: TGTGCCAGCAGCTCGGGACTTCCCCAAGAGACCCAGTACTTC.

The V gene is TRBV7-9, the J gene TRBJ1-2, with D maybe TRBD1 (6 bases). V lost 3 bases and J 6 bases, leaving 20 bases between the germline ends. The length of the CDR3 is 16 residues. Germline V gene sequence: CDR1 SEHNR, CDR2 FQNEAQ (reference sequence). CDR3 residues: CASSFPGLQGTHGYTF. The CDR3, as DNA: TGTGCCAGCAGCTTCCCGGGGCTACAGGGTACCCATGGCTACACCTTC.

This clone showed up just a few times. This sequence joins TRBV9 and TRBJ1-1; 9 bases agree with TRBD1. Unmatched junction bases numbered 4, after V lost 3 bases and J lost 4 bases. CDR3 size: 14 residues. Germline lookup yields CDR1 SGDLS and CDR2 YYNGEE. The CDR3 region has the DNA TGTGCCAGCAGCGCAGGGACAGGGTTCACTGAAGCTTTCTTT. Its protein product is CASSAGTGFTEAFF.

This chain links TRBV27 with TRBJ2-7; 8 bases fit TRBD2. In germline, CDR1 is MNHEY, CDR2 SMNVEV (reference sequence). This CDR3 is built from 15 residues. The V segment lost 6 bases and the J segment 3 bases; nucleotides outside the gene matches: 10. The DNA for the CDR3 is TGTGCCAGCAGCCCCCCCGGAGCGGGAGACTACGAGCAGTACTTC. This translates into CASSPPGAGDYEQYF.

The rearrangement links TRBV5-6 to TRBJ2-3, with 11 bases lining up with TRBD2. Germline values: CDR1 SGHDT, CDR2 YYEEEE. The V segment lost 4 bases and the J segment 2 bases; nucleotides outside the gene matches: 9. This CDR3 is built from 17 residues. CDR3 sequence reads: CASSRTGTSGYTDTQYF. In DNA, the CDR3 is TGTGCCAGCAGCAGAACAGGGACTAGCGGATACACAGATACGCAGTATTTT.

In its sample, this clone was seen once. V is TRBV27 and J is TRBJ1-3; 8 bases are shared with TRBD1. Germline CDR1 MNHEY, CDR2 SMNVEV (reference sequence). Trimming removed 5 bases from V and 4 bases from J; junction bases left unmatched: 7. This CDR3 has 15 amino acids. The CDR3 DNA reads TGTGCCAGCAGTCCCGACAGGGGTACAGGAAACACCATATATTTT. It encodes CASSPDRGTGNTIYF.

This clone has a single count. The DNA of the CDR3 is TGTGCCTGGAGTACCAGGGGGACCGATGGCTACACCTTC. Residues: CAWSTRGTDGYTF. The genes are TRBV30 and TRBJ1-2; TRBD1 agrees at 7 bases. Per germline, CDR1 GTSNPN and CDR2 SVGIG (reference sequence). The J segment lost 6 bases and the V segment lost 2 bases, leaving 6 bases of the junction unmatched. The CDR3 contains 13 residues. Variable domain in full (rest from reference TRBV30 and TRBJ1-2): SQTIHQWPATLVQPVGSPLSLECTVEGTSNPNLYWYRQAAGRGLQLLFYSVGIGQISSEVPQNLSASRPQDRQFILSSKKLLLSDSGFYLCAWSTRGTDGYTFGSGTRLTVV.

The rearrangement joins TRBV4-1 to TRBJ2-7; 7 positions agree with TRBD1. The CDR3 has 15 residues. Losses at the gene ends were 4 bases for V and 2 bases for J; bases not matched to a gene: 8. In germline, CDR1 is MGHRA, CDR2 YSYEKL. The CDR3 nucleotides are TGCGCCAGCAGCCCCCGCGGCCAGGGGGCCTACGAGCAGTACTTC. Translation gives CASSPRGQGAYEQYF.

The rearrangement links TRBV11-3 to TRBJ2-1; a weak D match, TRBD2 (7 bases). Germline V gene data show CDR1 as SGHNT and CDR2 as YENEEA. The CDR3 has 12 amino acids. V dropped 6 bases and J dropped 9 bases, with 12 bases sitting between them. CDR3 DNA sequence: TGTGCCAGCAGGGGGAGGGGGGGTGAGCAGTTCTTC. Translating it yields CASRGRGGEQFF. The complete variable domain, with remaining parts taken from reference TRBV11-3 and TRBJ2-1, reads EAGVVQSPRYKIIEKKQPVAFWCNPISGHNTLYWYLQNLGQGPELLIRYENEEAVDDSQLPKDRFSAERLKGVDSTLKIQPAELGDSAVYLCASRGRGGEQFFGPGTRLTVL.

The chain recombines TRBV29-1 with TRBJ2-6, with D uncertain. Germline CDR1 reads SQVTM; CDR2 reads ANQGSEA. V was cut by 5 bases and J by 1 base, with 6 bases left in between. The CDR3 consists of 13 residues. DNA of the CDR3: TGCAGCGTTATGGAGTCTGGGGCCAACGTCCTGACTTTC. It encodes CSVMESGANVLTF.

The V call is TRBV14, the J call TRBJ2-3, with TRBD1 identical over 7 bases. CDR3 length: 13 residues. V lost 4 bases, J lost 6 bases, and 4 bases stayed unmatched. Germline loops: CDR1 SGHDN, CDR2 FVKESK. The CDR3: CASSRQGSDTQYF. DNA for the CDR3: TGTGCCAGCAGCCGACAGGGATCGGATACGCAGTATTTT.

V and J are TRBV27 and TRBJ2-3; 12 positions agree with TRBD2. CDR1 and CDR2 from the germline V gene are MNHEY and SMNVEV (reference sequence). J was trimmed by 0 bases and V by 5 bases; bases with no gene match: 3. The CDR3 consists of 16 residues. The CDR3: CASSVLAGGSTDTQYF. For the CDR3, the DNA is TGTGCCAGCAGTGTTCTAGCGGGGGGGAGCACAGATACGCAGTATTTT.

The chain links TRBV19 to TRBJ1-5; 9 bases are a match to TRBD1. This CDR3 contains 16 residues. Germline V gene sequence: CDR1 LNHDA, CDR2 SQIVND (reference sequence). With 3 bases clipped from V and 6 bases from J, the junction kept 9 bases outside the gene matches. The chain's CDR3 is CASSIYPGQGTQPQHF. Here the CDR3 DNA reads TGTGCCAGTAGTATCTATCCGGGACAGGGAACTCAGCCCCAGCATTTT. Full variable domain (outside the CDR3, taken from reference TRBV19 and TRBJ1-5): DGGITQSPKYLFRKEGQNVTLSCEQNLNHDAMYWYRQDPGQGLRLIYYSQIVNDFQKGDIAEGYSVSREKKESFPLTVTSAQKNPTAFYLCASSIYPGQGTQPQHFGDGTRLSIL.

The chain employs TRBV6-1 and TRBJ1-4; maybe TRBD1 (5 bases). Germline CDR1 reads MNHNS; CDR2 reads SASEGT. Between the trimmed V and J ends, which lost 11 bases and 3 bases, there was a span of 10 bases. The CDR3 spans 12 residues. The CDR3 is CASRRANEKLFF. The CDR3 DNA sequence: TGTGCCTCCCGCAGGGCTAATGAAAAACTGTTTTTT.

The chain is built from TRBV19 and TRBJ1-1, with TRBD1 matching over 7 bases. The CDR3 is made up of 13 amino acids. Germline lookup yields CDR1 LNHDA and CDR2 SQIVND (reference sequence). V was pared by 1 base and J by 6 bases, with 2 bases of the junction left unmatched. The CDR3, as DNA: TGTGCCAGTAGTATAGTCACAGGGGCTGAAGCTTTCTTT. It specifies CASSIVTGAEAFF.

The V gene is TRBV14, the J gene TRBJ1-6; D not certain. CDR1 is SGHDN and CDR2 is FVKESK in the germline V gene. V lost 0 bases, J lost 9 bases, and 9 bases lay in between. There are 14 residues in the CDR3. CDR3 residues: CASSQDLEGSPLHF. CDR3 DNA: TGTGCCAGCAGCCAAGATCTGGAGGGTTCACCCCTCCACTTT.

This clone was observed a handful of times. The same CDR3 arises from other DNA sequences in this sample as well. This chain uses TRBV27 with TRBJ2-7, with 7 bases matching TRBD2. The V and J ends lost 2 bases and 1 base, in that order; junction bases with no gene match: 5. Germline CDR1 is MNHEY and CDR2 is SMNVEV (reference sequence). This CDR3 region has 15 residues. The CDR3 region has the DNA TGTGCCAGCAGTTTAGGGAGTAGCGGGTCCTACGAGCAGTACTTC. This codes for CASSLGSSGSYEQYF.

V usage is TRBV6-1 and J usage is TRBJ2-1; 9 positions agree with TRBD1. CDR1 and CDR2 from the germline V gene are MNHNS and SASEGT. V was clipped by 4 bases and J by 7 bases; unmatched bases: 14. The CDR3 has 17 amino acids. DNA for the CDR3: TGTGCCAGCAGTGGACTACCTCCCGGGACAGGGTTGAATGAGCAGTTCTTC. Its protein product is CASSGLPPGTGLNEQFF.